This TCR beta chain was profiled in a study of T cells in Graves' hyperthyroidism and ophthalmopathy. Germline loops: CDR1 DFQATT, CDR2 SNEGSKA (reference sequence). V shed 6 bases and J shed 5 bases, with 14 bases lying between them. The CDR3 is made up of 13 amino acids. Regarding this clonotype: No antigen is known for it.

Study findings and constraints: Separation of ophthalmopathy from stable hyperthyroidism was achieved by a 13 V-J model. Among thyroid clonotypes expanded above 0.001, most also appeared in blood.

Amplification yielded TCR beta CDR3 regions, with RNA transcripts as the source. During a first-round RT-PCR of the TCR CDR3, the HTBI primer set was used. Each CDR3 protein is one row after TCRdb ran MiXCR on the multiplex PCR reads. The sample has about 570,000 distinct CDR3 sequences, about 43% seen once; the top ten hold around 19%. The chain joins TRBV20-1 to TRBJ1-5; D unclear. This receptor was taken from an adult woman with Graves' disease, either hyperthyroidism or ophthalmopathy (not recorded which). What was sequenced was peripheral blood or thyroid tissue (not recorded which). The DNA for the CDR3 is TGCAGTGCCAGTAGTGCCTTAGATCAGCCCCAGCATTTT. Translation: CSASSALDQPQHF.